A single sample is the source of the 9 T cell receptor beta chains below, sequenced in a study of T cell responses to AZD1222 COVID-19 vaccine. TCRdb's table, derived via immunoSEQ multiplex PCR, lists solely in-frame clones and lacks some. The sample shows roughly 120,000 clones, roughly 90% of them seen only once. The input for sequencing was peripheral blood, taken 28 days after the second AZD1222 dose. The receptors here all came from an adult who received the AZD1222 COVID-19 vaccine.

The chain combines TRBV18 with TRBJ1-4; D ambiguous. The V end was cut by 2 bases, the J end by 4 bases, with 8 bases between. The CDR3 length is 14 residues. CDR1 and CDR2 from the germline V gene are KGHSH and LQKENI. This CDR3 reads CASSPSGSNEKLFF. CDR3 bases: TGTGCCAGCTCACCAAGTGGCAGTAATGAAAAACTGTTTTTT.

The rearrangement links TRBV6-5 to TRBJ2-7; 7 bases are a match to TRBD1. Germline assignment: CDR1 MNHEY and CDR2 SVGAGI. CDR3 size: 15 residues. Trimming took 9 bases from V and 2 from J; bases not matched to a gene: 13. The CDR3 nucleotides are TGTGCCAGTGAATCGACAGGGACAAACGCCTACGAGCAGTACTTC. It encodes CASESTGTNAYEQYF.

V is TRBV19 and J is TRBJ2-7, with D maybe TRBD1 (6 bases). Germline V gene sequence: CDR1 LNHDA, CDR2 SQIVND (reference sequence). V lost 6 bases and J 4 bases, leaving 10 bases between the germline ends. This CDR3 region has 12 residues. The CDR3 here is CASSLGAYEQYF. In DNA form, the CDR3 reads TGTGCCAGTAGCTTGGGGGCTTACGAGCAGTACTTC. The full variable domain, its missing parts supplied by reference TRBV19 and TRBJ2-7, is DGGITQSPKYLFRKEGQNVTLSCEQNLNHDAMYWYRQDPGQGLRLIYYSQIVNDFQKGDIAEGYSVSREKKESFPLTVTSAQKNPTAFYLCASSLGAYEQYFGPGTRLTVT.

The gene calls are TRBV2 and TRBJ2-3; perhaps TRBD2 as D (5 bases). The CDR3 has 15 amino acids. Per the germline V gene, CDR1 is SNHLY and CDR2 is FYNNEI. Deletions cut 5 bases from V and 0 bases from J, with 12 bases between. In DNA, the CDR3 is TGTGCCAGCAGTAGCGGAGCCGCTAGCACAGATACGCAGTATTTT. This sequence encodes CASSSGAASTDTQYF. The complete variable domain, with remaining parts taken from reference TRBV2 and TRBJ2-3, reads EPEVTQTPSHQVTQMGQEVILRCVPISNHLYFYWYRQILGQKVEFLVSFYNNEISEKSEIFDDQFSVERPDGSNFTLKIRSTKLEDSAMYFCASSSGAASTDTQYFGPGTRLTVL.

This sequence joins TRBV23-1 and TRBJ2-7; 8 nucleotides agree with TRBD1. TRBV23-1 is identified as an open reading frame with a role that is uncertain. This CDR3 contains 16 residues. V was clipped by 0 bases and J by 7 bases; unmatched bases: 11. CDR3 DNA: TGCGCCAGCAGTCAATCATCGAGACAGGGGCACGGGGAGCAGTACTTC. This codes for CASSQSSRQGHGEQYF.

The chain carries TRBV5-5 and TRBJ2-2, with D maybe TRBD2 (5 bases). V was cut by 3 bases and J by 0 bases, with 6 bases left in between. Germline loops: CDR1 SGHKS, CDR2 YYEKEE (reference sequence). This CDR3 spans 14 amino acids. The DNA for the CDR3 is TGTGCCAGCAGCTCCGGGGCGAACACCGGGGAGCTGTTTTTT. Its translation is CASSSGANTGELFF. Full variable domain (rest looked up from reference TRBV5-5 and TRBJ2-2): DAGVTQSPTHLIKTRGQQVTLRCSPISGHKSVSWYQQVLGQGPQFIFQYYEKEERGRGNFPDRFSARQFPNYSSELNVNALLLGDSALYLCASSSGANTGELFFGEGSRLTVL.

The J gene is TRBJ2-5, the V gene TRBV4-1, with TRBD2 matching 8 bases. Germline trimming cut 2 bases from V and 9 bases from J; bases unmatched to any gene: 5. This CDR3 has 13 residues. The germline gives CDR1 MGHRA, CDR2 YSYEKL. CDR3 amino acids: CASSQYSGAAQYF. In DNA form, the CDR3 reads TGCGCCAGCAGCCAATATAGCGGGGCGGCCCAGTACTTC.

This clone was found once. The chain employs TRBV5-6 and TRBJ1-2; 12 nucleotides match TRBD1. This CDR3 contains 17 residues. The ends lost 1 base at V and 2 bases at J; junction bases unmatched: 6. Germline CDR1 SGHDT, CDR2 YYEEEE. The CDR3 spells CASSLPGQGAINYGYTF. The CDR3 DNA reads as TGTGCCAGCAGCTTGCCGGGACAGGGGGCCATAAACTATGGCTACACCTTC.

The chain uses TRBV6-2 or TRBV6-3 and TRBJ1-1, with D unresolved. The CDR3 totals 14 residues. The germline V gene encodes CDR1 MNHEY and CDR2 SVGEGT. V was clipped by 3 bases and J by 3 bases, with 11 bases between them. CDR3 in amino acids: CASSYLTGDTEAFF. The CDR3 nucleotides read TGTGCCAGCAGTTATTTAACTGGGGACACTGAAGCTTTCTTT.